The rows below give T cell receptor beta chains drawn from one sample of a study of CD8 T cells in Susac syndrome. Each CDR3 protein is one row after TCRdb ran MiXCR on the immunoSEQ multiplex PCR reads. The table records 150,000 to 200,000 distinct CDR3 sequences, around 96% of them present only once. Sequencing input: CD8+ T cells from PBMCs. The receptors stem from a human donor with multiple sclerosis. Each CDR3 is given with its conserved first and last residue. Each record gives: CDR3 protein, CDR3 DNA, D gene, J gene, clone size, V gene. A D gene is named only where the DNA matches it firmly. The size of a clone is reported for some rows only, either as once, few or many, or as a class for expanded clones.

CDR3: CSAPSAEPPTDTQYF
DNA: TGCAGTGCCCCCTCAGCGGAGCCACCCACAGATACGCAGTATTTT
D: NA
J: TRBJ2-3
size: NA
V: TRBV20-1

CDR3: CSPWDQETQYF
DNA: TGCAGCCCCTGGGACCAAGAGACCCAGTACTTC
D: NA
J: TRBJ2-5
size: NA
V: TRBV29-1

CDR3: CSASSVGSNYGYTF
DNA: TGCAGTGCTAGTTCTGTCGGGTCTAACTATGGCTACACCTTC
D: NA
J: TRBJ1-2
size: NA
V: TRBV20-1

CDR3: CASSEGWTPGELFF
DNA: TGCGCCAGCAGCGAAGGCTGGACCCCCGGGGAGCTGTTTTTT
D: NA
J: TRBJ2-2
size: NA
V: TRBV4-1

CDR3: CASSFRDRGANSPLHF
DNA: TGTGCCAGCAGCTTCCGGGACCGGGGAGCCAATTCACCCCTCCACTTT
D: NA
J: TRBJ1-6
size: NA
V: TRBV7-9

CDR3: CASSYDYRENLYNEQFF
DNA: TGTGCCAGCAGCTATGATTACAGGGAGAACCTCTACAATGAGCAGTTCTTC
D: NA
J: TRBJ2-1
size: NA
V: TRBV7-9

CDR3: CASTLTVNTGELFF
DNA: TGTGCCAGCACTCTAACTGTGAACACCGGGGAGCTGTTTTTT
D: NA
J: TRBJ2-2
size: NA
V: TRBV7-3

CDR3: CSVLSGGTTDTQYF
DNA: TGCAGCGTTCTTAGCGGGGGGACCACAGATACGCAGTATTTT
D: TRBD2
J: TRBJ2-3
size: NA
V: TRBV29-1

CDR3: CSAQSERGGTDTQYF
DNA: TGCAGTGCTCAGTCGGAGCGGGGAGGCACAGATACGCAGTATTTT
D: TRBD2
J: TRBJ2-3
size: NA
V: TRBV20-1

CDR3: CSARAWTSGENEQFF
DNA: TGCAGTGCTAGGGCGTGGACTAGCGGGGAGAATGAGCAGTTCTTC
D: TRBD2
J: TRBJ2-1
size: NA
V: TRBV20-1

CDR3: CASSFLGDYNSNQPQHF
DNA: TGTGCCAGCAGTTTTTTGGGGGATTATAATAGCAATCAGCCCCAGCATTTT
D: NA
J: TRBJ1-5
size: NA
V: TRBV27

CDR3: CASSYSTSGGLEQFF
DNA: TGTGCCAGCAGTTACTCGACTAGCGGGGGCCTAGAGCAGTTCTTC
D: TRBD2
J: TRBJ2-1
size: NA
V: TRBV6-5

CDR3: CASSYGGGAPQHF
DNA: TGTGCCAGCAGTTACGGAGGGGGCGCGCCCCAGCATTTT
D: TRBD1
J: TRBJ1-5
size: NA
V: TRBV6-5

CDR3: CASSSSQGDRGFYEQYF
DNA: TGTGCCAGCAGCTCGAGCCAGGGGGACAGGGGGTTCTACGAGCAGTACTTC
D: TRBD1
J: TRBJ2-7
size: few
V: TRBV7-2

CDR3: CASSSDREFDQPQHF
DNA: TGTGCCAGCAGTTCCGACAGGGAGTTTGATCAGCCCCAGCATTTT
D: TRBD1
J: TRBJ1-5
size: NA
V: TRBV12-3/TRBV12-4

CDR3: CSVLGWDRRADYGYTF
DNA: TGCAGCGTGCTAGGTTGGGACAGGCGCGCCGACTATGGCTACACCTTC
D: TRBD1
J: TRBJ1-2
size: NA
V: TRBV29-1

CDR3: CASSQTKLPEVAFF
DNA: TGTGCCAGCAGCCAAACGAAACTCCCCGAGGTGGCTTTCTTT
D: NA
J: TRBJ1-1
size: NA
V: TRBV14

CDR3: CSASAYVTLGRDEEKLFF
DNA: TGCAGTGCTAGTGCGTATGTGACACTGGGACGGGATGAGGAAAAACTGTTTTTT
D: NA
J: TRBJ1-4
size: NA
V: TRBV20-1

CDR3: CASGGTEAFF
DNA: TGTGCCAGTGGCGGCACTGAAGCTTTCTTT
D: NA
J: TRBJ1-1
size: few
V: TRBV12-3/TRBV12-4

CDR3: CAWRRDVGPSLYNEQFF
DNA: TGTGCCTGGAGGCGGGACGTGGGACCCTCCCTCTACAATGAGCAGTTCTTC
D: NA
J: TRBJ2-1
size: NA
V: TRBV30

CDR3: CASSWDRVQPQHF
DNA: TGTGCCAGCAGTTGGGACAGGGTCCAGCCCCAGCATTTT
D: TRBD1
J: TRBJ1-5
size: NA
V: TRBV12-3/TRBV12-4

CDR3: CASSLGDQVYGYTF
DNA: TGTGCCAGCAGCTTGGGTGACCAGGTGTATGGCTACACCTTC
D: NA
J: TRBJ1-2
size: once
V: TRBV5-4

CDR3: CASSPDVGDQTQYF
DNA: TGTGCCAGCAGTCCAGACGTGGGGGATCAGACCCAGTACTTC
D: NA
J: TRBJ2-5
size: NA
V: TRBV7-9

CDR3: CASSQEWRQEGYGYTF
DNA: TGTGCCAGCAGCCAAGAATGGCGGCAAGAGGGGTATGGCTACACCTTC
D: NA
J: TRBJ1-2
size: NA
V: TRBV3-1

CDR3: CASIRQSNEKLFF
DNA: TGTGCCAGCATCCGACAGTCTAATGAAAAACTGTTTTTT
D: NA
J: TRBJ1-4
size: NA
V: TRBV2

CDR3: CNKCPTPHQETQYF
DNA: TGCAACAAATGTCCTACACCCCACCAAGAGACCCAGTACTTC
D: NA
J: TRBJ2-5
size: NA
V: TRBV29-1

CDR3: CAISDRQATNYGYTF
DNA: TGTGCCATCAGTGACAGGCAGGCGACCAACTATGGCTACACCTTC
D: NA
J: TRBJ1-2
size: NA
V: TRBV10-3

CDR3: CSVEQARLNTEAFF
DNA: TGCAGCGTTGAGCAAGCCAGACTGAACACTGAAGCTTTCTTT
D: NA
J: TRBJ1-1
size: once
V: TRBV29-1

CDR3: CASSLGPGLAATGELFF
DNA: TGTGCCAGCAGCTTAGGCCCGGGACTAGCGGCTACCGGGGAGCTGTTTTTT
D: TRBD2
J: TRBJ2-2
size: NA
V: TRBV7-2

CDR3: CAWSVRGQGSRYGYTF
DNA: TGTGCCTGGAGTGTACGGGGACAGGGGTCGAGGTATGGCTACACCTTC
D: TRBD1
J: TRBJ1-2
size: NA
V: TRBV30

CDR3: CASRFRMGQYEQYF
DNA: TGTGCCAGCAGATTCAGAATGGGACAGTACGAGCAGTACTTC
D: TRBD1
J: TRBJ2-7
size: once
V: TRBV2

CDR3: CASSLEATNEKLFF
DNA: TGTGCCAGCAGCTTAGAAGCAACTAATGAAAAACTGTTTTTT
D: NA
J: TRBJ1-4
size: NA
V: TRBV7-2

CDR3: CASSPFTYGELFF
DNA: TGTGCCAGCAGTCCCTTCACCTACGGGGAGCTGTTTTTT
D: NA
J: TRBJ2-2
size: NA
V: TRBV27

CDR3: CASSPGTAGYEQYF
DNA: TGTGCCAGCAGTCCCGGCACAGCGGGCTACGAGCAGTACTTC
D: NA
J: TRBJ2-7
size: NA
V: TRBV6-5

CDR3: CAWGAGGTYDEQYF
DNA: TGTGCCTGGGGTGCAGGGGGGACCTACGACGAGCAGTACTTC
D: NA
J: TRBJ2-7
size: NA
V: TRBV30

CDR3: CASSQDRVFVRTEAFF
DNA: TGTGCCAGCAGCCAAGATCGTGTATTTGTGCGCACTGAAGCTTTCTTT
D: NA
J: TRBJ1-1
size: NA
V: TRBV14

CDR3: CAHGWGVGELFF
DNA: TGTGCCCACGGTTGGGGAGTCGGGGAGCTGTTTTTT
D: NA
J: TRBJ2-2
size: once
V: TRBV30